The present T cell receptor beta chain was sequenced within a study of blood T cell repertoires in COVID-19. Study-level background: Material from acute and convalescent COVID-19 was sourced from the United States, Italy and Spain. Sample material is recorded as cDNA or gDNA derived from T cells, B-cell-depleted T cells, or PBMCs.

TCRdb keeps only in-frame clones here, not all; method: immunoSEQ multiplex PCR. The table records fewer than 250,000 clones, roughly 82% of them present only once. Individuals drawn from 20 to 25 US areas were roughly 18 to 95 years old. The study counted Cohort 3 donors as recovered given two negative PCRs, clearance, or symptom resolution. The V gene's germline CDR1 is SGDLS and CDR2 YYNGEE. This CDR3 has 12 residues. Trimming removed 3 bases at V and 2 bases at J, with 5 bases between. The TCR was taken from a woman in her forties or fifties who had recovered from COVID-19. This chain joins TRBV9 and TRBJ2-5; no clear D. What was sequenced was PBMCs or T cells enriched from blood (not recorded which). CDR3 amino acids: CASSASQETQYF. The CDR3 coding sequence is TGTGCCAGCAGCGCATCACAAGAGACCCAGTACTTC.